One and the same sample provided the 7 T cell receptor beta chains below, sequenced in a study of primary melanoma T cells and metastatic recurrence. Generated by immunoSEQ multiplex PCR, the TCRdb table keeps only in-frame clones and is missing some. The table includes around 660 clones, approximately 87% detected once. Sequenced: melanoma tumor tissue. The source of these receptors is a human donor with melanoma.

The chain couples TRBV28 to TRBJ2-2; 7 nucleotides agree with TRBD2. Trimming took 5 bases from V and 3 from J; bases not matched to a gene: 3. CDR1 is MDHEN, CDR2 SYDVKM, per germline. The CDR3 spans 14 residues. CDR3 region: CASSGAGDTGELFF. Here the CDR3 DNA reads TGTGCCAGCAGTGGGGCGGGAGACACCGGGGAGCTGTTTTTT.

The rearrangement uses TRBV11-3 and TRBJ1-2; 7 bases are shared with TRBD1. V shed 5 bases and J 5 bases; nucleotides not matched to a gene: 11. The CDR3 has 15 amino acids. Looked up from germline, CDR1 is SGHNT and CDR2 is YENEEA. Here the CDR3 reads CASSTIEGAGYGYTF. CDR3 sequence (DNA): TGTGCCAGCAGCACCATCGAGGGGGCGGGATATGGCTACACCTTC.

The rearrangement joins TRBV7-6 to TRBJ1-1; D not certain. Trimming took 3 bases from V and 4 from J, leaving 12 bases between them. The CDR3 spans 14 residues. The germline CDR1 and CDR2 sequences are SGHVS and FNYEAQ. The CDR3 loop reads CASSFPVVGTEAFF. CDR3 in DNA: TGTGCCAGCAGCTTTCCTGTGGTGGGCACTGAAGCTTTCTTT.

This clone is a singleton in its sample. The rearrangement joins TRBV6-8 to TRBJ2-3; D gene uncertain. The germline V gene encodes CDR1 MNHGY and CDR2 SAAAGT. The CDR3 is 13 residues long. V lost 10 bases to trimming and J lost 6 bases, with 17 bases between them. CDR3 residues: CAISPSSADTQYF. DNA for the CDR3: TGTGCCATCAGCCCTTCCTCAGCTGATACGCAGTATTTT.

The chain has TRBV11-3 and TRBJ1-2; the D is unclear. V dropped 3 bases and J dropped 5 bases, with 13 bases sitting between them. The CDR3 is 14 residues long. The V gene's germline CDR1 is SGHNT and CDR2 YENEEA. The CDR3 is CASSLKGVGYGYTF. The CDR3 DNA follows: TGTGCCAGCAGCTTGAAAGGTGTCGGATATGGCTACACCTTC.

The V call is TRBV7-6, the J call TRBJ1-1; a possible D gene is TRBD1 (6 bases). Germline CDR1 reads SGHVS; CDR2 reads FNYEAQ. V dropped 5 bases and J dropped 6 bases, with 16 bases sitting between them. CDR3 size: 14 residues. Written as DNA, the CDR3 is TGTGCCAGCAGCGCTCAAGGGGGGCGGGCTGAAGCTTTCTTT. Translating it yields CASSAQGGRAEAFF. Full variable domain (missing parts from reference TRBV7-6 and TRBJ1-1): GAGVSQSPRYKVTKRGQDVALRCDPISGHVSLYWYRQALGQGPEFLTYFNYEAQQDKSGLPNDRFSAERPEGSISTLTIQRTEQRDSAMYRCASSAQGGRAEAFFGQGTRLTVV.

This sequence joins TRBV6-7 and TRBJ1-5; the D gene is possibly TRBD1 (5 bases). TRBV6-7 counts as an open reading frame of uncertain function. Trimming left V 4 bases short and J 11 bases short, with 9 bases between. CDR3 size: 11 residues. The CDR3 nucleotides read TGTGCCAGCAGTTTAGGGGAGGCCCAGCATTTT. Translating it yields CASSLGEAQHF.